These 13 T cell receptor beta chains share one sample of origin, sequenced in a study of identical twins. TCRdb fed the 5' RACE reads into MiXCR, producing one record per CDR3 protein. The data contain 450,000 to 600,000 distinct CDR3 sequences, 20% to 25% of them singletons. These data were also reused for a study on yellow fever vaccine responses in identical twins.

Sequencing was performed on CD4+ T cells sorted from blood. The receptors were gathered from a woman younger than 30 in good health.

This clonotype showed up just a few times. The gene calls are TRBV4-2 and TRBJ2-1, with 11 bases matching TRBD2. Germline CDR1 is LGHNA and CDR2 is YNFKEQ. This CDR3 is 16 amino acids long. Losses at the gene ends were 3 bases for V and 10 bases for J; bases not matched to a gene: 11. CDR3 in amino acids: CASSQGGTSGSREQFF. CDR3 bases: TGTGCCAGCAGCCAGGGGGGGACTAGCGGTTCTCGGGAGCAGTTCTTC.

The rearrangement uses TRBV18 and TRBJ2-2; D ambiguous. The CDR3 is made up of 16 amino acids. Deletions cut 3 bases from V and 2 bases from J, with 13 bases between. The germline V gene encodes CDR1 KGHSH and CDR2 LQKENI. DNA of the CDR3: TGTGCCAGCTCACCCTTCGGGCAGACCAACACCGGGGAGCTGTTTTTT. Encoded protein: CASSPFGQTNTGELFF.

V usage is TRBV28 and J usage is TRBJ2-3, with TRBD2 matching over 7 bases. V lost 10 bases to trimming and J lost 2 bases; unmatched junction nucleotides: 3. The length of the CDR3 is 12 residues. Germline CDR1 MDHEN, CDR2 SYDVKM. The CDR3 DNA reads TGTGCCACCGGGAGGTACACAGATACGCAGTATTTT. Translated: CATGRYTDTQYF.

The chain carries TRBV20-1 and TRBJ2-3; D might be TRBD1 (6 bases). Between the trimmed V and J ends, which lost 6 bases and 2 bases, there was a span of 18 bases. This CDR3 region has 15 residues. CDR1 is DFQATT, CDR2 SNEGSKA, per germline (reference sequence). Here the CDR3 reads CSAPRSDSSTDTQYF. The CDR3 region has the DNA TGCAGTGCACCCCGGTCGGACAGTTCCACAGATACGCAGTATTTT.

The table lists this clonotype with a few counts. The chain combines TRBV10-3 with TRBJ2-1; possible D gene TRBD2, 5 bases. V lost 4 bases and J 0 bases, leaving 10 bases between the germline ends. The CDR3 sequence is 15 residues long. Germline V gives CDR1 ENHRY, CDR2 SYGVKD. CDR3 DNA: TGTGCCATCAGTGCTGGAGGTTTCTCCTACAATGAGCAGTTCTTC. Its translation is CAISAGGFSYNEQFF.

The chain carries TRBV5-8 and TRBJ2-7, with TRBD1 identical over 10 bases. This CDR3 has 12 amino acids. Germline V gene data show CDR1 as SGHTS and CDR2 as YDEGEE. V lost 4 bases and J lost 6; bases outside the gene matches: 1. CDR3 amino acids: CASSGTGVEQYF. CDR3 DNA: TGTGCCAGCAGCGGGACAGGGGTCGAGCAGTACTTC.

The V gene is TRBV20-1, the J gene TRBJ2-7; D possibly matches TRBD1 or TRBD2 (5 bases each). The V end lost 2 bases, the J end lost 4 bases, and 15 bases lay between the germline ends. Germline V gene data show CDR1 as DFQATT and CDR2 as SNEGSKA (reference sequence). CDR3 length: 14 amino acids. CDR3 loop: CSARLVGGPYEQYV. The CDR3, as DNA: TGCAGTGCTAGATTAGTTGGGGGTCCGTACGAGCAGTACGTC.

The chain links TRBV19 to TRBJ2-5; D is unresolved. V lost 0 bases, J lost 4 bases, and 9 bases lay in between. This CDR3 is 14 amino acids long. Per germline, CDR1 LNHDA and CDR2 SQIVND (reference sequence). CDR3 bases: TGTGCCAGTAGTATAGAACCGTTTGGAGAGACCCAGTACTTC. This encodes CASSIEPFGETQYF.

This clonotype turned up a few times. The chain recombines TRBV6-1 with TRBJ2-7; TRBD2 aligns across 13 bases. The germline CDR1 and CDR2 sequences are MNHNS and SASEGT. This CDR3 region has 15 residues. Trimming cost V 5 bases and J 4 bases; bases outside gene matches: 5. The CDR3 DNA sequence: TGTGCCAGCAGTCTGGGACTAGCGGGATTATACGAGCAGTACTTC. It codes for CASSLGLAGLYEQYF.

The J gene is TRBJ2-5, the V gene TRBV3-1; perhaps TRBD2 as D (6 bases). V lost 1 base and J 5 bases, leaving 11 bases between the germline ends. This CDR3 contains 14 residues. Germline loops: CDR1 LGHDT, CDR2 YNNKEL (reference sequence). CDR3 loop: CASSQAGAGETQYF. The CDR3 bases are TGTGCCAGCAGCCAAGCGGGAGCTGGGGAGACCCAGTACTTC.

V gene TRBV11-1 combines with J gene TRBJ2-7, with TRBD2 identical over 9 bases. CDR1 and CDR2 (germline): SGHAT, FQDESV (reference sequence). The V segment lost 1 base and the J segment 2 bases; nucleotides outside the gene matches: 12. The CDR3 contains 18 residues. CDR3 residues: CASSLVEQWTSVTYEQYF. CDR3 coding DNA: TGTGCCAGCAGCTTAGTGGAACAATGGACTAGCGTTACCTACGAGCAGTACTTC. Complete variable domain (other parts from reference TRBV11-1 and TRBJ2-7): EAEVAQSPRYKITEKSQAVAFWCDPISGHATLYWYRQILGQGPELLVQFQDESVVDDSQLPKDRFSAERLKGVDSTLKIQPAELGDSAMYLCASSLVEQWTSVTYEQYFGPGTRLTVT.

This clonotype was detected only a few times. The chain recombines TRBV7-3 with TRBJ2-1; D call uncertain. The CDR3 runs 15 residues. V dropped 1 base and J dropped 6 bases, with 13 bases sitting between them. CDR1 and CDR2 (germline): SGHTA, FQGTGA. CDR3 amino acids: CASSLIEGSSNEQFF. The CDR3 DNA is TGTGCCAGCAGCTTAATAGAAGGGTCTTCCAATGAGCAGTTCTTC.

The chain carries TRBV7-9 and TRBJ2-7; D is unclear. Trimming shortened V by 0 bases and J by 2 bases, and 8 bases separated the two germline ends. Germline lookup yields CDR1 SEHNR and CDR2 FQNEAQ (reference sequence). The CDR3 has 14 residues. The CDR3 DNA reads TGTGCCAGCAGCTTAGCGCGAACGACCTACGAGCAGTACTTC. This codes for CASSLARTTYEQYF. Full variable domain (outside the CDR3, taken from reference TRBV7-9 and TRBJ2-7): DTGVSQNPRHKITKRGQNVTFRCDPISEHNRLYWYRQTLGQGPEFLTYFQNEAQLEKSRLLSDRFSAERPKGSFSTLEIQRTEQGDSAMYLCASSLARTTYEQYFGPGTRLTVT.